The 4 T cell receptor beta chains below all came from one sample that was sequenced in a study of shared clonotypes between healthy human individuals. The repertoire was sequenced with immunoSEQ multiplex PCR; TCRdb's copy has only in-frame clones and lacks some. The data contain 2 million to 3 million clones, roughly 93% of them singletons. Sequenced sample: naive CD4+ T cells from PBMCs. Subset given: CD45RA+ positively selected. The receptor source for this set is a man in his late teens or twenties in good health. Some clones in this sample may be carry-over from other donors' samples.

Concerning this clone itself: Other nucleotide sequences from this sample produce the same CDR3. The rearrangement links TRBV29-1 to TRBJ1-2; D remains ambiguous. V lost 4 bases to trimming and J lost 0 bases, with 9 bases between them. The CDR3 runs 13 residues. Germline lookup yields CDR1 SQVTM and CDR2 ANQGSEA. The CDR3 nucleotides are TGCAGCGTTGGGGGAAGGGCTAACTATGGCTACACCTTC. Translation: CSVGGRANYGYTF.

V usage is TRBV27 and J usage is TRBJ2-2; maybe TRBD2 (7 bases). Germline V lookup: CDR1 MNHEY, CDR2 SMNVEV (reference sequence). Between the trimmed V and J ends, which lost 8 bases and 3 bases, there was a span of 13 bases. The CDR3 sequence is 14 residues long. CDR3 sequence: CASPEGGDTGELFF. Here the CDR3 DNA reads TGTGCCAGCCCCGAAGGGGGGGACACCGGGGAGCTGTTTTTT.

The chain combines TRBV18 with TRBJ2-1; no reliable D call. The CDR3 covers 12 residues. V was pared by 3 bases and J by 7 bases, with 7 bases between. Germline V gene data show CDR1 as KGHSH and CDR2 as LQKENI. The CDR3 sequence: CASSPAINEQFF. The CDR3 region has the DNA TGTGCCAGCTCACCCGCTATTAATGAGCAGTTCTTC.

The chain couples TRBV19 to TRBJ1-2, with 7 bases lining up with TRBD1. In germline, CDR1 is LNHDA, CDR2 SQIVND (reference sequence). The V segment lost 5 bases and the J segment 0 bases; nucleotides outside the gene matches: 15. This CDR3 region has 18 residues. The CDR3 DNA is TGTGCCAGTAGTCCCTACACCGGGACAGAACTTACTAACTATGGCTACACCTTC. As protein: CASSPYTGTELTNYGYTF.